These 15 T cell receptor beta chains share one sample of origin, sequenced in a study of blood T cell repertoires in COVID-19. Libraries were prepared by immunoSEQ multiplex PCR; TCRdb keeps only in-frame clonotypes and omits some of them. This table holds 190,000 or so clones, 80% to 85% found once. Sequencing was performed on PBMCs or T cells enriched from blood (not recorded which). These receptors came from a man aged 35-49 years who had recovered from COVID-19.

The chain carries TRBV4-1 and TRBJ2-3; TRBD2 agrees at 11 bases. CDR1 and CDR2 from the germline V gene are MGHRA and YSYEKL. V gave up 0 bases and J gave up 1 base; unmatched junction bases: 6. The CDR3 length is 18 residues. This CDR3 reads CASSQEFLAGGGTDTQYF. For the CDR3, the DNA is TGCGCCAGCAGCCAAGAATTTCTAGCGGGGGGCGGCACAGATACGCAGTATTTT.

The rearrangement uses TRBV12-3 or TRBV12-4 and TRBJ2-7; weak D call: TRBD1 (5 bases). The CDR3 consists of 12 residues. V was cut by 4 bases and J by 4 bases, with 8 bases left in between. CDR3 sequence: CASSSTVYEQYF. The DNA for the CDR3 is TGTGCCAGCAGTTCGACAGTTTACGAGCAGTACTTC.

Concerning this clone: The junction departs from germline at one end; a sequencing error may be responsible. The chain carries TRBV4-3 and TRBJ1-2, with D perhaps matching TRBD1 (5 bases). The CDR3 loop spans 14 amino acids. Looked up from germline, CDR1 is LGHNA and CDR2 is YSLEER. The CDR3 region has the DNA TGCGCCCGCAGCCAAGAGACGGGGGGAGGGGGCTACACCTTC. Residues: CARSQETGGGGYTF.

CDR3 nucleotide sequence: TGTGCCAGCAGCTTGGACGGACAGTTGAACACCGGGGAGCTGTTTTTT. Encoded protein: CASSLDGQLNTGELFF. The V and J genes are TRBV7-2 and TRBJ2-2; possible D gene TRBD1, 6 bases. V lost 3 bases, J lost 1 base, and 12 bases lay in between. CDR3 length equals 16 residues. Looked up from germline, CDR1 is SGHTA and CDR2 is FQGNSA.

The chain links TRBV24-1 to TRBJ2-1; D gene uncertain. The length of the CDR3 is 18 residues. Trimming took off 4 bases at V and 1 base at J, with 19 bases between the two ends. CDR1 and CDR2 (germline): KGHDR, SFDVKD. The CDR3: CATSDPNQRAGSYNEQFF. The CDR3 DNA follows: TGTGCCACCAGTGACCCTAACCAGCGAGCCGGGTCCTACAATGAGCAGTTCTTC.

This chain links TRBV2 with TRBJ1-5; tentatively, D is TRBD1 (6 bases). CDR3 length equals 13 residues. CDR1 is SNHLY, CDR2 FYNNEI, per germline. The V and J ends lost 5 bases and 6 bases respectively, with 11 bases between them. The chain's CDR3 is CASSPGVGQPQHF. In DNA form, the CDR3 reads TGTGCCAGCAGTCCAGGGGTGGGTCAGCCCCAGCATTTT.

CDR3 residues: CASSLAKLTEAFF. CDR3 sequence (DNA): TGTGCCAGCAGCTTAGCTAAACTCACTGAAGCTTTCTTT. V gene TRBV7-8 combines with J gene TRBJ1-1; D is ambiguous. CDR1 and CDR2 from the germline V gene are SGHVS and FQNEAQ. CDR3 length: 13 amino acids. Trimming took off 0 bases at V and 4 bases at J, with 6 bases between the two ends. Full variable domain (remainder filled in from reference TRBV7-8 and TRBJ1-1): GAGVSQSPRYKVAKRGQDVALRCDPISGHVSLFWYQQALGQGPEFLTYFQNEAQLDKSGLPSDRFFAERPEGSVSTLKIQRTQQEDSAVYLCASSLAKLTEAFFGQGTRLTVV.

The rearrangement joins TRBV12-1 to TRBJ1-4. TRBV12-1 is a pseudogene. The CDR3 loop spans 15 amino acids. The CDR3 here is CASIHPGNTNEKLFF. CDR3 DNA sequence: TGTGCCAGCATCCACCCCGGGAATACTAATGAAAAACTGTTTTTT.

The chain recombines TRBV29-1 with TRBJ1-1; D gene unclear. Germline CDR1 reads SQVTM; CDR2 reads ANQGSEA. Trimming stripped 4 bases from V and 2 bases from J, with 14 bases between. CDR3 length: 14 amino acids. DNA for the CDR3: TGCAGCGTTGCTTTGAGGGTGAAAAACACTGAAGCTTTCTTT. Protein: CSVALRVKNTEAFF.

The CDR3 DNA sequence: TGTGCCAGCAGCGATGACAGGGGTGGAAACACCATATATTTT. It is translated as CASSDDRGGNTIYF. The chain employs TRBV9 and TRBJ1-3, with 8 bases fitting TRBD1. Germline V gene lookup returns CDR1 SGDLS and CDR2 YYNGEE. V lost 3 bases, J lost 3 bases, and 2 bases stayed unmatched. The CDR3 covers 14 residues.

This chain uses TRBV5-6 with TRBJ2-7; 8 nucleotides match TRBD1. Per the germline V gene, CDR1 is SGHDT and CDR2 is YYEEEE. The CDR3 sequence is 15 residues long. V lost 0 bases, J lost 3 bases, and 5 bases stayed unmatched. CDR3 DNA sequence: TGTGCCAGCAGCTTGGCCAGGGGGCAACTCTACGAGCAGTACTTC. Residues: CASSLARGQLYEQYF.

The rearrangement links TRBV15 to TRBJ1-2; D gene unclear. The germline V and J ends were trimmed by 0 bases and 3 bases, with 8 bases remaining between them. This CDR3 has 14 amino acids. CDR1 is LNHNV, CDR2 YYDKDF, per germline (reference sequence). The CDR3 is CATSRDTPYYGYTF. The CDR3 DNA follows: TGTGCCACCAGCAGAGATACACCATACTATGGCTACACCTTC. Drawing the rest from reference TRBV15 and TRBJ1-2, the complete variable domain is DAMVIQNPRYQVTQFGKPVTLSCSQTLNHNVMYWYQQKSSQAPKLLFHYYDKDFNNEADTPDNFQSRRPNTSFCFLDIRSPGLGDTAMYLCATSRDTPYYGYTFGSGTRLTVV.

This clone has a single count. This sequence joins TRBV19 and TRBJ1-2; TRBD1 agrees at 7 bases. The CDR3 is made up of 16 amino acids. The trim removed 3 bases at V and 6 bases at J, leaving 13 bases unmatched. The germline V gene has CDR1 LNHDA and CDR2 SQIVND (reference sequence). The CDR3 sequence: CASSMELATGSDGYTF. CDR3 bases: TGTGCCAGTAGTATGGAACTGGCGACAGGGAGTGATGGCTACACCTTC.

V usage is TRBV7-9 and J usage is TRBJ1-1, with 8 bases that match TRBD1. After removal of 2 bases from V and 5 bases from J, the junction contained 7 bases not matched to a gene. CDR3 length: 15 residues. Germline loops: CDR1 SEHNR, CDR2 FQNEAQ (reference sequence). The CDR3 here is CASSLNSGGRTEAFF. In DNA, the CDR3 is TGTGCCAGCAGCTTAAACTCAGGGGGCCGGACTGAAGCTTTCTTT.

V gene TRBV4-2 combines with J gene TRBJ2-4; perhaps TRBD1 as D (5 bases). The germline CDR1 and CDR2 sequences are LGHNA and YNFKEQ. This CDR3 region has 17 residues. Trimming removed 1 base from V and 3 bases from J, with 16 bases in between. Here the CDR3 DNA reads TGTGCCAGCAGCCAAGGCCCCAGGGCTCTGGGCAAAAACATTCAGTACTTC. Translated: CASSQGPRALGKNIQYF.